This T cell receptor beta chain is drawn from a study of blood T cell repertoires in COVID-19. At the level of the study: Samples representing acute and convalescent COVID-19 were sourced from the United States, Italy and Spain. From T cells, B-cell-depleted T cells, or PBMCs came the material, which was cDNA or gDNA.

V was clipped by 4 bases and J by 2 bases, with 11 bases between them. CDR3 length equals 14 residues. Germline V gene sequence: CDR1 SGHRS, CDR2 YFSETQ. As originally analysed: Reference gene primer amplification in the assay estimated nucleated cell counts. Generated by immunoSEQ multiplex PCR, the TCRdb table keeps only in-frame clones and is missing some. The DNA gave D and trimming, while V, J and clone size come from that table. The sample lists 200,000 or so clones; more than 70% were seen once. The receptor was isolated from a woman aged 40 to 49 who had recovered from COVID-19. This chain uses TRBV5-1 with TRBJ2-3; D might be TRBD1 (6 bases). The sequenced sample consisted of peripheral blood. The DNA of the CDR3 is TGCGCCAGCAGCCCGGGACAATTCACAGATACGCAGTATTTT. Its translation is CASSPGQFTDTQYF.